The text below deals with one T cell receptor beta chain. Antigen specificity is unknown. These data belong to a study of T cell responses to AZD1222 COVID-19 vaccine. Assay used: immunoSEQ multiplex PCR; TCRdb lists only in-frame clones, some missing. The top ten hold about 5.2% of the sample, which has 110,000 or so clones, about nine tenths seen once. Findings and limits, study-wide: The number of AZD1222 recipients seropositive at baseline was only 5 to 7. Targets within unmutated variant regions were reportedly found for nearly half of spike-specific TCRs. There were mostly white British donors and more females than males, and clonal diversity was possibly underestimated. CD4 TCRs covered the whole spike, strongest at regions 160-218 and 743-854.

The sequencing used peripheral blood, collected on day 0 of AZD1222 vaccination. The sequence derives from an adult in good health.

The CDR3 bases are TGCGCCAGCGGGGACTTCGTGGCCGGGGAGCTGTTTTTT. Protein: CASGDFVAGELFF. This chain connects TRBV5-1 to TRBJ2-2; tentatively, D is TRBD2 (6 bases). V was clipped by 7 bases and J by 6 bases, with 13 bases between them. The CDR3 runs to 13 residues. The V gene's germline CDR1 is SGHRS and CDR2 YFSETQ.